These 15 T cell receptor beta chains originate from one sample sequenced in a study of T cell responses to AZD1222 COVID-19 vaccine. TCRdb's table, derived via immunoSEQ multiplex PCR, lists solely in-frame clones and lacks some. This table holds 95,000 to 110,000 clones, roughly 86% found once. The sample here was peripheral blood, taken 28 days after the second dose of the MenACWY control vaccine. These receptors all stem from an adult who received the MenACWY meningococcal vaccine as a control.

The V and J genes are TRBV7-2 and TRBJ1-5; TRBD1 is a possible D gene (5 bases). Germline lookup yields CDR1 SGHTA and CDR2 FQGNSA. V was trimmed by 3 bases and J by 0 bases, leaving 15 bases between them. CDR3 length: 17 residues. The CDR3 bases are TGTGCCAGCAGCTTCGACGGGTGGGGGGGTAGCAATCAGCCCCAGCATTTT. Its protein product is CASSFDGWGGSNQPQHF.

The V and J genes are TRBV4-2 and TRBJ2-1; 12 positions agree with TRBD2. V lost 1 base to trimming and J lost 7 bases; unmatched junction nucleotides: 8. Germline CDR1 LGHNA, CDR2 YNFKEQ. The CDR3 is 17 residues long. CDR3: CASSQGPSGGVRNEQFF. CDR3 DNA sequence: TGTGCCAGCAGCCAAGGGCCTAGCGGGGGGGTTAGGAATGAGCAGTTCTTC.

For this clone: This sample also contains other DNA sequences that code for the same CDR3. J is TRBJ1-4 and V is TRBV4-3; maybe TRBD1 (6 bases). CDR1 is LGHNA, CDR2 YSLEER, per germline. V was shortened by 0 bases and J by 7 bases, with 15 bases between the two germline ends. The CDR3 is made up of 16 amino acids. CDR3 sequence reads: CASSQDLGTGSEKLFF. In DNA form, the CDR3 reads TGCGCCAGCAGCCAAGATCTTGGAACAGGGAGTGAAAAACTGTTTTTT.

The V gene is TRBV4-1, the J gene TRBJ2-7; a possible D gene is TRBD1 (6 bases). V was pared by 0 bases and J by 3 bases, with 21 bases between. The CDR3 is 18 amino acids. Germline CDR1 is MGHRA and CDR2 is YSYEKL. The CDR3 DNA is TGCGCCAGCAGCCAAGATTGGGGGACACGATCTAGGGGCTACGAGCAGTACTTC. This encodes CASSQDWGTRSRGYEQYF.

The sample holds a few counts of this clone. In DNA, the CDR3 is TGTGCCAGCAGCCAATACAGGGACTCGCGCTCACCCCTCCACTTT. Its protein is CASSQYRDSRSPLHF. V is TRBV14 and J is TRBJ1-6; a weak D match, TRBD1 (6 bases). Germline-derived CDR1 and CDR2 are SGHDN and FVKESK. The CDR3 is 15 amino acids. V was cut by 2 bases and J by 10 bases, with 15 bases left in between. Looking up the rest from reference TRBV14 and TRBJ1-6 gives the full variable domain: EAGVTQFPSHSVIEKGQTVTLRCDPISGHDNLYWYRRVMGKEIKFLLHFVKESKQDESGMPNNRFLAERTGGTYSTLKVQPAELEDSGVYFCASSQYRDSRSPLHFGNGTRLTVT.

This chain connects TRBV6-2 or TRBV6-3 to TRBJ2-7; TRBD2 aligns across 8 bases. The CDR3 is 15 amino acids. Germline CDR1 MNHEY, CDR2 SVGEGT. V gave up 1 base and J gave up 4 bases; unmatched junction bases: 6. The CDR3 region is CASSYFGGAGYEQYF. In DNA, the CDR3 is TGTGCCAGCAGTTACTTCGGGGGGGCTGGTTACGAGCAGTACTTC.

The chain recombines TRBV19 with TRBJ2-6; D might be TRBD1 (6 bases). The CDR3 runs 14 residues. Germline V gene lookup returns CDR1 LNHDA and CDR2 SQIVND (reference sequence). Trimming left V 7 bases short and J 4 bases short, with 11 bases between. The CDR3 DNA follows: TGTGCCAGTACAGGGGCGCGGGGGGCCAACGTCCTGACTTTC. Protein sequence: CASTGARGANVLTF.

The sample holds a few counts of this clone. The chain is built from TRBV3-1 (or the pseudogene TRBV3-2) and TRBJ2-6; D is possibly TRBD1 or TRBD2 (5 bases each). The V end was cut by 1 base, the J end by 0 bases, with 13 bases between. In germline, CDR1 is LGHDT, CDR2 YNNKEL (reference sequence). This CDR3 region has 18 residues. The CDR3 here is CASSQAPGRSSGANVLTF. CDR3 bases: TGTGCCAGCAGCCAAGCCCCGGGACGGAGCTCTGGGGCCAACGTCCTGACTTTC.

J is TRBJ2-7 and V is TRBV27; D possibly corresponds to TRBD1 (6 bases). Germline CDR1 reads MNHEY; CDR2 reads SMNVEV (reference sequence). CDR3 length equals 15 residues. V was cut by 9 bases and J by 0 bases, with 18 bases left in between. The CDR3 DNA is TGTGCCAGTTCAAACAGGGTGTCATCCTCCTACGAGCAGTACTTC. The encoded protein is CASSNRVSSSYEQYF.

The chain carries TRBV4-1 and TRBJ1-5; D unresolved. Looked up from germline, CDR1 is MGHRA and CDR2 is YSYEKL. Trimming stripped 1 base from V and 9 bases from J, with 10 bases between. The CDR3 is made up of 13 amino acids. CDR3 DNA: TGCGCCAGCAGCCAAGTGCTCGTAGGGCCCCAGCATTTT. Protein: CASSQVLVGPQHF.

The chain recombines TRBV19 with TRBJ1-5; TRBD1 matches at 10 bases. The CDR3 has 18 residues. CDR1 is LNHDA, CDR2 SQIVND, per germline (reference sequence). Trimming took 4 bases from V and 3 from J; bases not matched to a gene: 12. The CDR3 sequence is CASSSRDRGVVNNQPQHF. The CDR3 DNA sequence: TGTGCCAGTAGTAGCCGGGACAGGGGTGTTGTCAACAATCAGCCCCAGCATTTT.

V and J are TRBV7-2 and TRBJ2-7, with TRBD1 as a possible D gene (5 bases). There are 15 residues in the CDR3. Between the trimmed V and J ends, which lost 5 bases and 2 bases, there was a span of 16 bases. Germline-derived CDR1 and CDR2 are SGHTA and FQGNSA. The CDR3 protein is CASSPTQGSTYEQYF. CDR3 DNA: TGTGCCAGCAGCCCAACTCAGGGTTCTACCTACGAGCAGTACTTC. The full variable domain, rest sourced from reference TRBV7-2 and TRBJ2-7, is GAGVSQSPSNKVTEKGKDVELRCDPISGHTALYWYRQSLGQGLEFLIYFQGNSAPDKSGLPSDRFSAERTGGSVSTLTIQRTQQEDSAVYLCASSPTQGSTYEQYFGPGTRLTVT.

The chain carries TRBV7-9 and TRBJ1-1; D is unresolved. V lost 1 base and J lost 11, with 11 bases in between. Germline V gives CDR1 SEHNR, CDR2 FQNEAQ (reference sequence). This CDR3 comprises 12 residues. CDR3 in DNA: TGTGCCAGCAGCTTAGTGAATAAGCCGGCTTTCTTT. Amino acids: CASSLVNKPAFF.

The V gene is TRBV19, the J gene TRBJ2-7; D is possibly TRBD2 (5 bases). CDR3 length: 15 amino acids. Trimming left V 2 bases short and J 2 bases short, with 13 bases between. Germline CDR1 reads LNHDA; CDR2 reads SQIVND (reference sequence). CDR3 DNA: TGTGCCAGTAGTATAATTCGGGGTGGCGCCTACGAGCAGTACTTC. Translating it yields CASSIIRGGAYEQYF.

The chain has TRBV7-8 and TRBJ2-7; perhaps D is TRBD1 or TRBD2 (5 bases each). V lost 7 bases and J 5 bases, leaving 21 bases between the germline ends. The germline V gene has CDR1 SGHVS and CDR2 FQNEAQ. This CDR3 region has 15 residues. The CDR3 nucleotides read TGTGCCAGCAAGCCTCGGGACGGTGGAAAAGACGAGCAGTACTTC. Its translation is CASKPRDGGKDEQYF.